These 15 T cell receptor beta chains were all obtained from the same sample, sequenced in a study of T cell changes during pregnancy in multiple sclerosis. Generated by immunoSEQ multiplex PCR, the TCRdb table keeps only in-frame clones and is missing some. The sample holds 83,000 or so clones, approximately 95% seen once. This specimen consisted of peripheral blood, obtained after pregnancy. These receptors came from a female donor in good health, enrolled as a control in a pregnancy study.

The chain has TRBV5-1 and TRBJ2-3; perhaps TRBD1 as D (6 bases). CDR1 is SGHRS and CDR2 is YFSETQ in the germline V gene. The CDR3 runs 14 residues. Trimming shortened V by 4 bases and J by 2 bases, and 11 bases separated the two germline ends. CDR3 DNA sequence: TGCGCCAGCAGCCGTTGGACAGACACAGATACGCAGTATTTT. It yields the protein CASSRWTDTDTQYF.

The CDR3 coding sequence is TGCGCCAGCAGCCAAGTATTTGGAGGTTCTGTAGGTCTAGGTGGGGCCAACGTCCTGACTTTC. The encoded protein is CASSQVFGGSVGLGGANVLTF. The V gene is TRBV4-1, the J gene TRBJ2-6; TRBD2 might be the D (5 bases). Trimming shortened V by 1 base and J by 3 bases, and 25 bases separated the two germline ends. The CDR3 spans 21 residues. Germline CDR1 MGHRA, CDR2 YSYEKL.

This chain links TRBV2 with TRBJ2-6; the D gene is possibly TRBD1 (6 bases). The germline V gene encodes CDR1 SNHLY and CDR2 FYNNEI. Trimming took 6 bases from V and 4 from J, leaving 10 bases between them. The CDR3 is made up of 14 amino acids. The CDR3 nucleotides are TGTGCCAGCAGACAGGGCCTGGGGGCCAACGTCCTGACTTTC. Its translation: CASRQGLGANVLTF.

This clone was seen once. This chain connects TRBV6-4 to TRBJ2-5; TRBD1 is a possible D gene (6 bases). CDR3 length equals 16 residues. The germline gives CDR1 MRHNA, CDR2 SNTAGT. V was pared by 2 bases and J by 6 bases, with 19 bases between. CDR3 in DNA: TGTGCCAGCAGTGACCCTAGATTAGTTCAGGGGAAGACCCAGTACTTC. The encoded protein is CASSDPRLVQGKTQYF.

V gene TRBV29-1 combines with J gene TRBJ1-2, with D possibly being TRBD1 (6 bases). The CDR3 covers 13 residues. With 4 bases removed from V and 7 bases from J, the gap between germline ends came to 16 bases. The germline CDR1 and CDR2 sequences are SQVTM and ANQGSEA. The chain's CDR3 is CSVGGGAAPGYTF. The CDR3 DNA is TGCAGCGTTGGCGGGGGGGCGGCTCCTGGCTACACCTTC.

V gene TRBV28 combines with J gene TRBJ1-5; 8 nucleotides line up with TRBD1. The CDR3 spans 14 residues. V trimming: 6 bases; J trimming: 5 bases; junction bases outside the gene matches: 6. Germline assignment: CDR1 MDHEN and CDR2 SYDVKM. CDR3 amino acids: CASRSRQGYQPQHF. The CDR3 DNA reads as TGTGCCAGCAGGTCTCGACAGGGGTATCAGCCCCAGCATTTT.

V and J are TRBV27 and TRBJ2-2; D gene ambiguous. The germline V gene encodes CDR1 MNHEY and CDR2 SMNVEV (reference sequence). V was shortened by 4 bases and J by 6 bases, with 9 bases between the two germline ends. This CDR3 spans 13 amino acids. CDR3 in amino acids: CASSSGTPGELFF. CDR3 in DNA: TGTGCCAGCAGTTCAGGTACTCCCGGGGAGCTGTTTTTT.

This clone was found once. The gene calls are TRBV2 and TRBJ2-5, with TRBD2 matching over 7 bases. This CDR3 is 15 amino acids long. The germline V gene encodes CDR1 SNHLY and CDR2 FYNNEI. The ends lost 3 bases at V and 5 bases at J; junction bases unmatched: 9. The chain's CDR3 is CASSDVAGAEETQYF. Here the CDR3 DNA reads TGTGCCAGCAGTGACGTTGCGGGAGCGGAGGAGACCCAGTACTTC.

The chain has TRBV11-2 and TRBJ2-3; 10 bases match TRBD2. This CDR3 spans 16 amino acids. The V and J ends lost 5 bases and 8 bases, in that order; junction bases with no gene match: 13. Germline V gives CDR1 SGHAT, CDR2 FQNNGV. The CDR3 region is CASSPLGAGGPFTQYF. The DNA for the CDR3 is TGTGCCAGCAGCCCTCTCGGAGCGGGAGGGCCTTTTACGCAGTATTTT.

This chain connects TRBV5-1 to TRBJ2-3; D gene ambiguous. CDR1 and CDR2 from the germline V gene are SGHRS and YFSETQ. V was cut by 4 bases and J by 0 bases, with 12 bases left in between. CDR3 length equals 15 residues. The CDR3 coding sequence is TGCGCCAGCAGCCAATCCGGTACTAGCACAGATACGCAGTATTTT. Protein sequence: CASSQSGTSTDTQYF.

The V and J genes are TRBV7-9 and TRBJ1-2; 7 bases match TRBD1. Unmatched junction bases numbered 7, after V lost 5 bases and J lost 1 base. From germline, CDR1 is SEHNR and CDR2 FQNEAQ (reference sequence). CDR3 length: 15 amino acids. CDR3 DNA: TGTGCCAGCAGCACACGGACAGGACTTAACTATGGCTACACCTTC. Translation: CASSTRTGLNYGYTF.

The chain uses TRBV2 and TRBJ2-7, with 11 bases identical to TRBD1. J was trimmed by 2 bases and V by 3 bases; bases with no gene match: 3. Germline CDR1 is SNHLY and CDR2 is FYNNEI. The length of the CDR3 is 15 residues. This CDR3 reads CASSEPGQGAYEQYF. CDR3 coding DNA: TGTGCCAGCAGTGAGCCGGGACAGGGGGCCTACGAGCAGTACTTC.

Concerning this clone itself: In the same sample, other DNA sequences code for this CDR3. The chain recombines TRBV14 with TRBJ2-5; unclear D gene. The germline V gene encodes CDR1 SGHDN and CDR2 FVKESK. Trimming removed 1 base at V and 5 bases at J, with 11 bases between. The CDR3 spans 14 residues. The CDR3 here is CASSQGARSETQYF. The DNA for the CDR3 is TGTGCCAGCAGCCAAGGGGCCCGATCGGAGACCCAGTACTTC.

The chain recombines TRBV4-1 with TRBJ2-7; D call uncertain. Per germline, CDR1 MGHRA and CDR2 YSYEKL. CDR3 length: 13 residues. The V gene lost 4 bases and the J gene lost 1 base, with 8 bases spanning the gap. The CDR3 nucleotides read TGCGCCAGCAGCCGTACGGGTTCCTACGAGCAGTACTTC. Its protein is CASSRTGSYEQYF.

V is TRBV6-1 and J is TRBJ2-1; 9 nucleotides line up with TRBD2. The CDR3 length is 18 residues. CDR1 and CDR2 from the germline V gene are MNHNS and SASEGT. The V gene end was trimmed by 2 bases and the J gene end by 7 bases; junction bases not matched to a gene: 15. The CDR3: CASSELPGREGLGNEQFF. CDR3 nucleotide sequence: TGTGCCAGCAGTGAACTCCCGGGGCGGGAGGGCCTGGGGAATGAGCAGTTCTTC.